The T cell receptor beta chain under discussion was sequenced for a study of blood T cells in healthy people across ages. The CDR3 consists of 16 residues. V dropped 0 bases and J dropped 1 base, with 14 bases sitting between them. Germline V lookup: CDR1 SGDLS, CDR2 YYNGEE. This clonotype came up a few times. It was with a sample-barcoded 5' primer and a J-beta primer mix that a second PCR of roughly 7 to 12 cycles was run. TCRdb itself ran the 5' RACE reads through MiXCR, one entry per CDR3 protein. The sample has around 1,100,000 distinct CDR3 sequences; under 40% are singletons. This clonotype was sampled from a man aged 18 to 29 in good health. The specimen was blood. The chain uses TRBV9 and TRBJ2-7, with unresolved D. CDR3 DNA: TGTGCCAGCAGCGTAGCGGCCGGTTGCGCGTCCTACGAGCAGTACTTC. This sequence encodes CASSVAAGCASYEQYF.